This T cell receptor (beta chain) was retrieved from a study of T-cell memory formation after mild COVID-19. MiXCR, applied by TCRdb to the 5' RACE reads, yields one record per CDR3 protein. Of 350,000 to 450,000 distinct CDR3 sequences detected, roughly 24% appear once; the ten largest clones hold 8.5% to 10%. This CDR3 is 14 amino acids long. The germline gives CDR1 MNHNY, CDR2 SVGAGI (reference sequence). V lost 6 bases and J lost 4, with 13 bases in between. The sample consisted of PBMCs or a T cell subset sorted from them (not recorded which). J is TRBJ1-5 and V is TRBV6-6; maybe TRBD1 (5 bases). The clonotype was recovered from an adult woman who had mild COVID-19 (a few samples of this study predate the infection). Cell type and time point are not known. The CDR3 coding sequence is TGTGCCAGCAGACGCCGGGACTTGAATCAGCCCCAGCATTTT. The encoded protein is CASRRRDLNQPQHF.